This paragraph covers one TCR beta chain sequence. A much larger clone differs by one base, so this may be a read error. The record originates from a study of molecular identifiers for immune sequencing clone quantification. TCRdb reanalysed the PCR reads using MiXCR and keeps one entry per CDR3 protein. The repertoire consists of more than 450,000 distinct CDR3 sequences, with under 30% occurring once and the leading ten covering around 0.79%. The CDR3 is 13 amino acids. Germline V gene data show CDR1 as MGHRA and CDR2 as YSYEKL. This chain links TRBV4-1 with TRBJ2-7, with a weak D call TRBD1 (6 bases). The receptor's source is a human donor in good health. Some libraries in this study had Jurkat cell RNA spiked in. Input material: naive CD8+ T cells from blood, with Jurkat cell RNA spiked in. Subset in this sample: FACS-sorted CD8+CD4-CCR7+CD45RA+ naive T cells. CDR3 region: CASSQGRGYAQYF. CDR3 coding DNA: TGCGCCAGCAGCCAGGGCAGGGGTTACGCGCAGTACTTC.